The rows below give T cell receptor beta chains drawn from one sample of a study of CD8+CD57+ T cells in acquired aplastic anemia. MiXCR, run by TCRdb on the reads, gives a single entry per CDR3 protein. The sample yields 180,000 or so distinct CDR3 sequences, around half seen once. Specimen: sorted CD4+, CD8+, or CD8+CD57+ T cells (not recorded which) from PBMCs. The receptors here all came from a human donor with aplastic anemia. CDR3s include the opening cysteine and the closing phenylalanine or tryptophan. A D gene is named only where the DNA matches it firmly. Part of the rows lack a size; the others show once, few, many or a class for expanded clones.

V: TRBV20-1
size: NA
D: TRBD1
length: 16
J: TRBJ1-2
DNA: TGCAGTGCTACCTTAAAACCCGGGACAGGCAACTATGGCTACACCTTC
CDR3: CSATLKPGTGNYGYTF

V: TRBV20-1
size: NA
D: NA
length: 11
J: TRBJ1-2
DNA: TGCAGTGCTAGGTCGGGGCATGGCTACACCTTC
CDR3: CSARSGHGYTF

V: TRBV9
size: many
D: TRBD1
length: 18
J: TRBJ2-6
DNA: TGTGCCAGCACTATCGGTGCAGGGGGCGGCTCTGGGGCCAACGTCCTGACTTTC
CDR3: CASTIGAGGGSGANVLTF

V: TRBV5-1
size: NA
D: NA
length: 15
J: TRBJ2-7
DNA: TGCGCCAGCAGCGATCCAGGGGATTCGGCCTACGAGCAGTACTTC
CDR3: CASSDPGDSAYEQYF

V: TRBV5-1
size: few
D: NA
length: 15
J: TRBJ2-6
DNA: TGTGCCAGCAGCTTGGGTAGCTCTGGGGCCAACGTCCTGACTTTC
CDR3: CASSLGSSGANVLTF

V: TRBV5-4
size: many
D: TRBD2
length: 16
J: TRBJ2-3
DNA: TGTGCCAGCAGCTTGTCCCGGCGGGAGGTTACAGATACGCAGTATTTT
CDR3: CASSLSRREVTDTQYF

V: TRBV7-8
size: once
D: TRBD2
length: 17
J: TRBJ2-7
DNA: TGTGCCAGCAGCCCAAGCTCGACTAGCGGGGCGAGGTACGAGCAGTACTTC
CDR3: CASSPSSTSGARYEQYF

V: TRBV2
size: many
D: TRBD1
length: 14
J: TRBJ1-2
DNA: TGTGCCAGCAGTGAATCAGGAGGGGGCGCCGGCTACACCTTC
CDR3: CASSESGGGAGYTF

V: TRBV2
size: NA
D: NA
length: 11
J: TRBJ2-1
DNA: TGTGCCAGCCAGGGCTACAATGAGCAGTTCTTC
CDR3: CASQGYNEQFF

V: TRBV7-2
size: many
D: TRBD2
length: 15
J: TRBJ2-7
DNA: TGTGCCAGCAGCTTGCGGGGGGGCCATATGAACGAGCAGTACTTC
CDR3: CASSLRGGHMNEQYF

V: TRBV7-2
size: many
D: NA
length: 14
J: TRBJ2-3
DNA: TGTGCCAGCAGCACGCCGGTGAACACAGATACGCAGTATTTT
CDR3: CASSTPVNTDTQYF

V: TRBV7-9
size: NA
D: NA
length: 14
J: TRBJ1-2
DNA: TGTGCCAGCACCTACGCTGGGGCTAGCTATGGCTACACCTTC
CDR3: CASTYAGASYGYTF

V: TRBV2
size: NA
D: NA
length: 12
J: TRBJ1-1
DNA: TGTGCCAGCAGGGCCTGGGGCACTGAAGCTTTCTTT
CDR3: CASRAWGTEAFF

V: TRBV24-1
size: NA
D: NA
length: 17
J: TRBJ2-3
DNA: TGTGCCACCAGTGATCCCGGGACAACTAGCTTCACAGATACGCAGTATTTT
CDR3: CATSDPGTTSFTDTQYF

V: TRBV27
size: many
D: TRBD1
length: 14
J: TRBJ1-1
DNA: TGTGCCAGCATCCCGCAGGGGGCAGGGACTGAAGCTTTCTTT
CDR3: CASIPQGAGTEAFF

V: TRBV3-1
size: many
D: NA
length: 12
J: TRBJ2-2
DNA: TGTGCCAGCAGAAACAGGCCCGGGGAGCTGTTTTTT
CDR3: CASRNRPGELFF

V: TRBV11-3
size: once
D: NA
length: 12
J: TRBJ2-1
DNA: TGTGCCAGCAGCCCGGACAGCAATGAGCAGTTCTTC
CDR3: CASSPDSNEQFF

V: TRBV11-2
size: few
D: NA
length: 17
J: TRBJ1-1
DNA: TGTGCCAGCAGCTTAGGGAGGAATTGGCAGGGACGCACTGAAGCTTTCTTT
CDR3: CASSLGRNWQGRTEAFF

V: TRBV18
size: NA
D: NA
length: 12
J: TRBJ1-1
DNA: TGTGCCAGCTCCCCAAACAGGGTGGAGGCTTTCTTT
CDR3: CASSPNRVEAFF

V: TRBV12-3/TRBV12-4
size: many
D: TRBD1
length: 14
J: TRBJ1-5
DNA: TGTGCCAGCAGGGGACAGGCTACCCTTCAGCCCCAGCATTTT
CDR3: CASRGQATLQPQHF

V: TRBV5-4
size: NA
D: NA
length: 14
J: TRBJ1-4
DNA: TGTGCCAGCAGCCTGGAATCGGCTAATGAAAAACTGTTTTTT
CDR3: CASSLESANEKLFF

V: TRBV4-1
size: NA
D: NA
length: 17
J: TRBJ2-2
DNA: TGCGCCAGCAGCCAAGTTCGGCACCCCGGCGGCGCCGGGGAGCTGTTTTTT
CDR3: CASSQVRHPGGAGELFF

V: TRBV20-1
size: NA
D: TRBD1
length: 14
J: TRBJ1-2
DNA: TGCAGTGCTAGTAGACAGGGGATCAACTATGGATACACCTTC
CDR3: CSASRQGINYGYTF

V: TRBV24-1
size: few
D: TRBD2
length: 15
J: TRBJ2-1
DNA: TGTGCCACCAGTGCCTCTAGCGGGGGGGCCGGTGAGCAGTTCTTC
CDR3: CATSASSGGAGEQFF

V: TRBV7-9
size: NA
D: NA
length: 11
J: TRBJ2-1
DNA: TGTGCCAGCAGGTCCGAGGGCGAGCAGTTCTTC
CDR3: CASRSEGEQFF

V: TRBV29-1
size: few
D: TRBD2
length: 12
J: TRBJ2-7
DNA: TGCAGCGTTGCGAGCGGGAGGTACGAGCAGTACTTC
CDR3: CSVASGRYEQYF

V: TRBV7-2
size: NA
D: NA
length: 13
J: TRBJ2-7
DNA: TGTGCCAGCAGCCACAACCCCTCCTACGAGCAGTACTTC
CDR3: CASSHNPSYEQYF

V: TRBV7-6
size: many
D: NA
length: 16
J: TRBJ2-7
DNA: TGTGCCAGCAGCTCATCCCGGGACACCTTCTTGGACGAGCAGTACTTC
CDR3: CASSSSRDTFLDEQYF

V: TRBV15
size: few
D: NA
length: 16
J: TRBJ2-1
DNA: TGTGCCACCAGCAAACACGGGCAGGAACCCTACAATGAGCAGTTCTTC
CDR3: CATSKHGQEPYNEQFF

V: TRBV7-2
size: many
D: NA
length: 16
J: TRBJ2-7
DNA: TGTGCCAGCAGCTTAGATTCCGGAGGGGTCAGCTACGAGCAGTACTTC
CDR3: CASSLDSGGVSYEQYF

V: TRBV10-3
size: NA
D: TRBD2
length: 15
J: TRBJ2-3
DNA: TGTGCCATCTCGGGACTAGCGGGGGGGCAAGGTACGCAGTATTTT
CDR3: CAISGLAGGQGTQYF

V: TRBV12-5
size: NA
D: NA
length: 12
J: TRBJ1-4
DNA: TGTGCTAGTGCCCGGGACGTTGAAAAACTGTTTTTT
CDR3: CASARDVEKLFF

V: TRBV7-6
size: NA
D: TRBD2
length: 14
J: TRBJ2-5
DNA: TGTGCCAGCAGGACCACTAGCGGACAAGAGACCCAGTACTTC
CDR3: CASRTTSGQETQYF

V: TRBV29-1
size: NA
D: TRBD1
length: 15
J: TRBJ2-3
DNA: TGCAGCGCCGCCACCGGGACAGGGAACACAGATACGCAGTATTTT
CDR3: CSAATGTGNTDTQYF

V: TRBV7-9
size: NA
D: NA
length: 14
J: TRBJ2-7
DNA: TGTGCCAGCAGCTCCTCCGGGACGGGCTACGAGCAGTACTTC
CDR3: CASSSSGTGYEQYF

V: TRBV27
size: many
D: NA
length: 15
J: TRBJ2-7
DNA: TGTGCCAGCAGTTTATCTCCAGGACAGAACTACGAGCAGTACTTC
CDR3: CASSLSPGQNYEQYF

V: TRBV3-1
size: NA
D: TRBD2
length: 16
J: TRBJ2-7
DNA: TGTGCCAGCAGCCCTGGCGTGGGACTAGCGGGAGGCGAGCAGTACTTC
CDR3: CASSPGVGLAGGEQYF

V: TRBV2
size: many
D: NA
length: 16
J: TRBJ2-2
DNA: TGTGCCAGCAGTGATGAGGGTATTTGGAACACCGGGGAGCTGTTTTTT
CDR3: CASSDEGIWNTGELFF

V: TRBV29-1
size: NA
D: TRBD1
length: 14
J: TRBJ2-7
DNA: TGCAGCGTTGAAGACCAGGGACAGACCTACGAGCAGTACTTC
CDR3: CSVEDQGQTYEQYF

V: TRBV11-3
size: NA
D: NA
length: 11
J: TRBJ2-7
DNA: TGTGCCAGCAGCGGGGTATGGGAGCAGTACTTC
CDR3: CASSGVWEQYF

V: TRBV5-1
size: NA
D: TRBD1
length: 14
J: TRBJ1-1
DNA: TGCGCCAGCAGCACACGGACAGGGGGCGCTGAAGCTTTCTTT
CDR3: CASSTRTGGAEAFF

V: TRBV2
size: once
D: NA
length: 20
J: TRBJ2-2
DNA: TGTGCCAGCAGTGAGGCCAGCAGCTTATCTAGGTCCCGGACGACCGGGGAGCTGTTTTTT
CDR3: CASSEASSLSRSRTTGELFF

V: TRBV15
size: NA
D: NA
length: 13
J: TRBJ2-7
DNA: TGTGCCACCAGCGCGCAGAGCTCCTACGAGCAGTACTTC
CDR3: CATSAQSSYEQYF

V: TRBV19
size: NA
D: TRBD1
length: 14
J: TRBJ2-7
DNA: TGTGCCAGTAGTATCGGACAGGGGGACAACGAGCAGTACTTC
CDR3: CASSIGQGDNEQYF

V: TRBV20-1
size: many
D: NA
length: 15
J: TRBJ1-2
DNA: TGCAGTGCTAGAGAGTCGGCGGCAGCTATCTATGGCTACACCTTC
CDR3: CSARESAAAIYGYTF

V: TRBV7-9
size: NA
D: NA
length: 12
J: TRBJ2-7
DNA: TGTGCCAGCAGTGGTCGAACCTACGAGCAGTACTTC
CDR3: CASSGRTYEQYF

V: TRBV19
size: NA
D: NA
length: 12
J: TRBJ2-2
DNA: TGTGCCAGCAATCTAGCGCCCGGGGAGCTGTTTTTT
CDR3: CASNLAPGELFF

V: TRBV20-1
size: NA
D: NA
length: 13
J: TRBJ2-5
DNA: TGCAGTGCTAGTGCGGGACGCGGAGGGACCCAGTACTTC
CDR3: CSASAGRGGTQYF

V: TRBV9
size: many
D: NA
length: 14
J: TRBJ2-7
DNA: TGTGCCAGCAGCGCGGGACTCGATGGGTACGAGCAGTACTTC
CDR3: CASSAGLDGYEQYF

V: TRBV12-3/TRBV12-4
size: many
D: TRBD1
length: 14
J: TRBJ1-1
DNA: TGTGCCAGCAGTTTGGCTCGGGACAGGCTTGAAGCTTTCTTT
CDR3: CASSLARDRLEAFF

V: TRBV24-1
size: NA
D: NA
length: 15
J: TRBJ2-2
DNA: TGTGCCACCAAGCGGGGGACAGATGACACCGGGGAGCTGTTTTTT
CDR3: CATKRGTDDTGELFF

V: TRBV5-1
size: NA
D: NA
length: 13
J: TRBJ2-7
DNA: TGCGCCAGCAGCCCTGATTCGCTAGCCGAGCAGTACTTC
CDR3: CASSPDSLAEQYF

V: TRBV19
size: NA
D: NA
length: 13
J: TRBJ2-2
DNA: TGTGCCAGTAGTATCGGCTTCCTCAGGGAGCTGTTTTTT
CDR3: CASSIGFLRELFF

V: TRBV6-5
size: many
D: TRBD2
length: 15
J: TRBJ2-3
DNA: TGTGCCAGCAGTTCGGCTAGCGGGAGAACAGATACGCAGTATTTT
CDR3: CASSSASGRTDTQYF

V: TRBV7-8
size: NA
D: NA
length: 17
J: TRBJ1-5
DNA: TGTGCCAGCAGCCCGGGGGGCGGCAGGAGTAGCAATCAGCCCCAGCATTTT
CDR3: CASSPGGGRSSNQPQHF